This record covers a single TCR beta chain. The antigen remains unidentified. The length of the CDR3 is 15 residues. Germline CDR1 reads MNHEY; CDR2 reads SMNVEV (reference sequence). Trimming took 10 bases from V and 1 from J, leaving 19 bases between them. This record belongs to a study of cytomegalovirus exposure and HLA in healthy donors. The study's findings and limits: The majority of CMV-associated TCR beta chains were reported as apparently HLA-restricted in a later analysis.

Primers: 60 Vbeta forward and 13 Jbeta reverse. Here immunoSEQ multiplex PCR was the method, and the copy in TCRdb shows in-frame clones only, minus some. Of some 150,000 clones in the sample, about three quarters were seen once. The source is a man aged 35 to 55 in good health and CMV-seropositive. V gene TRBV27 combines with J gene TRBJ1-2; D is ambiguous. The sample was PBMCs. As DNA, the CDR3 is TGTGCCACCAGGCCATTCACAGCTTATAACTATGGCTACACCTTC. This codes for CATRPFTAYNYGYTF.